What follows are 29 T cell receptor beta chains derived from one specimen sequenced in a study of T-cell memory formation after mild COVID-19. TCRdb re-analysed the 5' RACE reads in MiXCR, keeping a single row per CDR3 protein. The table lists about 400,000 distinct CDR3 sequences, less than 25% of them singletons. The sample taken for sequencing was PBMCs or a T cell subset sorted from them (not recorded which). The receptors come from an adult woman who had mild COVID-19 (a few samples of this study predate the infection). Cell type and time point are not known.

The chain recombines TRBV5-6 with TRBJ2-6; the D gene could be TRBD1 or TRBD2 (5 bases each). This CDR3 has 20 amino acids. CDR1 is SGHDT and CDR2 is YYEEEE in the germline V gene. V was trimmed by 0 bases and J by 2 bases, leaving 21 bases between them. The CDR3 protein is CASSLGLHPTGAAGANVLTF. DNA of the CDR3: TGTGCCAGCAGCTTGGGATTACACCCAACCGGGGCAGCTGGGGCCAACGTCCTGACTTTC.

This clonotype was observed a handful of times. As DNA, the CDR3 is TGTGCCAGCAGCCCCAGACTAGCGGTGTACAATGAGCAGTTCTTC. Its protein is CASSPRLAVYNEQFF. J is TRBJ2-1 and V is TRBV11-3; TRBD2 matches at 9 bases. V was pared by 5 bases and J by 4 bases, with 6 bases of the junction left unmatched. CDR1 is SGHNT, CDR2 YENEEA, per germline. The length of the CDR3 is 15 residues.

This clonotype has a handful of counts. The chain carries TRBV12-3 or TRBV12-4 and TRBJ2-1; 8 positions agree with TRBD2. CDR3 length: 15 amino acids. The V and J ends lost 6 bases and 10 bases, in that order; junction bases with no gene match: 14. The CDR3: CASSVPGLGLLEQFF. The CDR3 coding sequence is TGTGCCAGCAGCGTACCGGGACTAGGGTTATTAGAGCAGTTCTTC.

There are a few counts of this clonotype. The chain has TRBV5-1 and TRBJ1-1; 9 nucleotides agree with TRBD1. From germline, CDR1 is SGHRS and CDR2 YFSETQ. The CDR3 is 14 amino acids. J gave up 5 bases and V 3 bases, and 5 bases lay outside the gene matches. The CDR3 loop is CASSSTGGQTEAFF. The CDR3 nucleotides read TGCGCCAGCAGCTCCACAGGGGGCCAAACTGAAGCTTTCTTT.

The CDR3 DNA sequence: TGCAGTGGCGGGGGCAGGTATCAGCCCCAGCATTTT. Residues: CSGGGRYQPQHF. This chain uses TRBV20-1 with TRBJ1-5; maybe TRBD1 (6 bases). Germline V gene lookup returns CDR1 DFQATT and CDR2 SNEGSKA (reference sequence). V lost 7 bases to trimming and J lost 5 bases, with 12 bases between them. This CDR3 is built from 12 residues.

The CDR3 coding sequence is TGCAGTGCTAGAGGGACGGGAGGTTACGAGCAGTACTTC. This encodes CSARGTGGYEQYF. This chain joins TRBV20-1 and TRBJ2-7; 7 bases map to TRBD2. Germline assignment: CDR1 DFQATT and CDR2 SNEGSKA (reference sequence). The junction had 4 bases not matched to a gene; V was cut back by 1 base and J by 4 bases. There are 13 residues in the CDR3.

This clonotype was counted a few times. This sequence joins TRBV12-3 or TRBV12-4 and TRBJ2-4, with D perhaps TRBD1 (6 bases). Trimming pared 6 bases from V and 0 bases from J, leaving 15 bases between. The CDR3 extends over 16 amino acids. CDR3 DNA: TGTGCCAGCAGCCGCGGACAGACACTAGCCAAAAACATTCAGTACTTC. Translation: CASSRGQTLAKNIQYF.

This sequence joins TRBV7-3 and TRBJ2-5; D may be TRBD2 (5 bases). Germline lookup yields CDR1 SGHTA and CDR2 FQGTGA. The CDR3 has 13 amino acids. The V end lost 5 bases, the J end lost 6 bases, and 13 bases lay between the germline ends. This CDR3 reads CASSRYEGQTQYF. The CDR3 DNA follows: TGTGCCAGCAGCCGTTATGAGGGTCAGACCCAGTACTTC. The variable domain in full, completed from reference TRBV7-3 and TRBJ2-5, reads GAGVSQTPSNKVTEKGKYVELRCDPISGHTALYWYRQSLGQGPEFLIYFQGTGAADDSGLPNDRFFAVRPEGSVSTLKIQRTERGDSAVYLCASSRYEGQTQYFGPGTRLLVL.

This clonotype has a handful of counts. The chain joins TRBV12-3 or TRBV12-4 to TRBJ1-1; D perhaps matches TRBD1 (6 bases). The CDR3 is made up of 13 amino acids. Trimming pared 6 bases from V and 11 bases from J, leaving 19 bases between. As DNA, the CDR3 is TGTGCCAGCAGCAGATCGGGGGGGGGCATGGCTTTCTTT. Protein: CASSRSGGGMAFF.

The chain joins TRBV6-6 to TRBJ2-5, with D possibly matching TRBD1 (5 bases). CDR3 length: 13 amino acids. Germline assignment: CDR1 MNHNY and CDR2 SVGAGI (reference sequence). Trimming took off 6 bases at V and 0 bases at J, with 8 bases between the two ends. The CDR3 spells CASRKDNQETQYF. The CDR3 bases are TGTGCCAGCAGGAAGGACAACCAAGAGACCCAGTACTTC.

This clonotype was found a few times. The V and J genes are TRBV4-3 and TRBJ2-7; maybe TRBD2 (5 bases). V gave up 0 bases and J gave up 2 bases, with 11 bases separating them. CDR1 is LGHNA, CDR2 YSLEER, per germline. The CDR3 length is 15 residues. The CDR3 coding sequence is TGCGCCAGCAGCCAAGACTCTTTGGGAGCCTACGAGCAGTACTTC. Its protein product is CASSQDSLGAYEQYF.

The chain links TRBV7-9 to TRBJ1-1; D uncertain. Germline V gene data show CDR1 as SEHNR and CDR2 as FQNEAQ (reference sequence). V lost 2 bases and J lost 11, with 9 bases in between. The CDR3 consists of 11 residues. The CDR3 nucleotides read TGTGCCAGCAGCTTATTGAGTGATGCTTTCTTT. The encoded protein is CASSLLSDAFF.

This clonotype was observed a handful of times. This CDR3 reads CASRLGGEQYF. CDR3 nucleotides: TGTGCCAGCAGGCTTGGGGGCGAGCAGTACTTC. The gene calls are TRBV6-6 and TRBJ2-7; D is perhaps TRBD1 or TRBD2 (5 bases each). The CDR3 spans 11 residues. V was pared by 6 bases and J by 6 bases, with 9 bases between. Germline V gives CDR1 MNHNY, CDR2 SVGAGI (reference sequence).

This clonotype was found a few times. This rearrangement joins TRBV20-1 to TRBJ2-7; D is perhaps TRBD1 or TRBD2 (5 bases each). V shed 3 bases and J shed 3 bases, with 18 bases lying between them. This CDR3 spans 15 amino acids. The V gene's germline CDR1 is DFQATT and CDR2 SNEGSKA (reference sequence). CDR3 nucleotides: TGCAGTGCTAGTCCCTTTGGGGACGCCCTCTACGAGCAGTACTTC. This encodes CSASPFGDALYEQYF.

This rearrangement joins TRBV27 to TRBJ2-7; D possibly corresponds to TRBD2 (7 bases). The V end was cut by 0 bases, the J end by 2 bases, with 20 bases between. The germline V gene has CDR1 MNHEY and CDR2 SMNVEV (reference sequence). The CDR3 is made up of 18 amino acids. The CDR3 DNA reads TGTGCCAGCAGTTTATCCTTGGGTGCGGGGGCTAACACCTACGAGCAGTACTTC. Protein sequence: CASSLSLGAGANTYEQYF.

The chain uses TRBV5-1 and TRBJ2-5; a possible D gene is TRBD2 (6 bases). V was shortened by 0 bases and J by 4 bases, with 16 bases between the two germline ends. This CDR3 region has 16 residues. From germline, CDR1 is SGHRS and CDR2 YFSETQ. CDR3: CASSLAPASALETQYF. The CDR3 DNA is TGCGCCAGCAGCTTGGCCCCTGCTAGCGCCTTAGAGACCCAGTACTTC. The whole variable domain, filled in from reference TRBV5-1 and TRBJ2-5, reads KAGVTQTPRYLIKTRGQQVTLSCSPISGHRSVSWYQQTPGQGLQFLFEYFSETQRNKGNFPGRFSGRQFSNSRSEMNVSTLELGDSALYLCASSLAPASALETQYFGPGTRLLVL.

This chain uses TRBV12-3 or TRBV12-4 with TRBJ1-2; weak D call: TRBD1 (6 bases). Trimming stripped 5 bases from V and 7 bases from J, with 11 bases between. There are 12 residues in the CDR3. CDR3 coding DNA: TGTGCCAGCAGTACAGGGATTAGTGGCTACACCTTC. Encoded protein: CASSTGISGYTF.

The CDR3 reads CASSSGQGADEQFF. The CDR3 coding sequence is TGTGCCAGCAGCTCAGGACAGGGGGCAGATGAGCAGTTCTTC. The rearrangement uses TRBV7-6 and TRBJ2-1; 11 bases are shared with TRBD1. The germline V gene has CDR1 SGHVS and CDR2 FNYEAQ. J gave up 8 bases and V 4 bases, and 4 bases lay outside the gene matches. This CDR3 has 14 amino acids.

This clonotype has only a few counts. The rearrangement uses TRBV2 and TRBJ1-4, with D possibly matching TRBD1 (5 bases). In germline, CDR1 is SNHLY, CDR2 FYNNEI. The V and J ends lost 4 bases and 14 bases respectively, with 11 bases between them. The CDR3 loop spans 11 amino acids. The CDR3 loop is CASSVGTWLFF. The CDR3 DNA follows: TGTGCCAGCAGTGTCGGGACCTGGCTGTTTTTT.

This clonotype was observed a few times. V is TRBV18 and J is TRBJ1-2; no reliable D call. Trimming removed 6 bases at V and 6 bases at J, with 17 bases between. Per germline, CDR1 KGHSH and CDR2 LQKENI. The CDR3 length is 14 residues. This CDR3 reads CASSNHPGQDGYTF. CDR3 coding DNA: TGTGCCAGCTCCAACCACCCCGGCCAGGATGGCTACACCTTC.

This clonotype appeared a few times. The chain carries TRBV7-9 and TRBJ1-1; D perhaps matches TRBD1 (5 bases). V was trimmed by 11 bases and J by 7 bases, leaving 17 bases between them. This CDR3 is 12 amino acids long. Germline V gene lookup returns CDR1 SEHNR and CDR2 FQNEAQ (reference sequence). The CDR3 DNA reads as TGTGCCGGACTCTCGGGACGGCTTGAAGCTTTCTTT. Translating gives CAGLSGRLEAFF.

This clonotype was detected only a few times. V gene TRBV4-2 combines with J gene TRBJ2-5, with D possibly being TRBD2 (5 bases). The V gene lost 2 bases and the J gene lost 4 bases, with 11 bases spanning the gap. CDR1 and CDR2 from the germline V gene are LGHNA and YNFKEQ. The CDR3 runs to 14 residues. In nucleotides, the CDR3 is TGTGCCAGCAGCCAAACAGAGGGTGGAGAGACCCAGTACTTC. Encoded protein: CASSQTEGGETQYF.

V gene TRBV9 combines with J gene TRBJ2-7; 7 bases are shared with TRBD2. Germline CDR1 and CDR2: SGDLS and YYNGEE. This CDR3 spans 13 amino acids. After removal of 3 bases from V and 2 bases from J, the junction contained 2 bases not matched to a gene. The CDR3 DNA reads TGTGCCAGCAGCGGGACTAGTCCCTACGAGCAGTACTTC. It is translated as CASSGTSPYEQYF.

This chain connects TRBV6-5 to TRBJ2-3; 11 bases map to TRBD2. V was clipped by 2 bases and J by 3 bases; unmatched bases: 4. CDR1 is MNHEY and CDR2 is SVGAGI in the germline V gene. This CDR3 has 16 residues. The CDR3 spells CASSYLLAGGTDTQYF. CDR3 nucleotides: TGTGCCAGCAGTTACCTTCTAGCGGGGGGAACAGATACGCAGTATTTT.

V and J are TRBV5-6 and TRBJ2-7, with 9 bases identical to TRBD1. Germline CDR1 reads SGHDT; CDR2 reads YYEEEE. This CDR3 contains 13 residues. After removal of 4 bases from V and 6 bases from J, the junction contained 5 bases not matched to a gene. The CDR3 coding sequence is TGTGCCAGCAGCCCGGGGACAGGGCGCGAGCAGTACTTC. Amino acids: CASSPGTGREQYF.

This clonotype was detected a few times. DNA of the CDR3: TGTGCCAGCAGCTTTCCGGGACAGGACGACAATGAGCAGTTCTTC. Amino acids: CASSFPGQDDNEQFF. V usage is TRBV7-3 and J usage is TRBJ2-1; 8 bases match TRBD1. The CDR3 loop spans 15 amino acids. Germline trimming cut 3 bases from V and 5 bases from J; bases unmatched to any gene: 6. Looked up from germline, CDR1 is SGHTA and CDR2 is FQGTGA.

CDR3 sequence (DNA): TGCGCCAGCAGCTTAGGTGAGGAGAGGCCGAACACTGAAGCTTTCTTT. Translating it yields CASSLGEERPNTEAFF. V is TRBV5-1 and J is TRBJ1-1, with no clear D. CDR1 SGHRS and CDR2 YFSETQ come from the germline V gene. This CDR3 comprises 16 residues. The V end lost 2 bases, the J end lost 1 base, and 15 bases lay between the germline ends.

The V and J genes are TRBV12-3 or TRBV12-4 and TRBJ2-4, with 11 bases that match TRBD2. V shed 2 bases and J 9 bases; nucleotides not matched to a gene: 9. The CDR3 is 16 residues long. The CDR3 loop reads CASSLIAGGPGVIQYF. The DNA for the CDR3 is TGTGCCAGCAGTTTAATAGCGGGGGGGCCCGGGGTCATTCAGTACTTC.

This clonotype came up a few times. The J gene is TRBJ2-7, the V gene TRBV5-1; D gene unclear. The ends were cut back, 1 base at V and 7 bases at J, with 6 bases in the middle. The CDR3 is 11 amino acids. Germline CDR1 and CDR2: SGHRS and YFSETQ. CDR3 in amino acids: CASSLHQEQYF. The CDR3 DNA sequence: TGCGCCAGCAGCTTGCACCAGGAGCAGTACTTC.